This T cell receptor (beta chain) came from a study of a mutant IDH1 vaccine in newly diagnosed glioma. The table came from immunoSEQ multiplex PCR; TCRdb's copy has only in-frame clones and leaves some out. The data show 35,000 to 50,000 clones, with around 93% seen just once and roughly 3.9% held by the top ten. About this clone: The antigen remains unidentified.

Time point in this sample: week 23, last vaccination. Every vaccine dose comprised 300 ug of mutant IDH1 20-mer peptide plus topical imiquimod. The clonotype comes from a man aged 50 to 60 with glioma. The specimen was PBMCs, collected from a glioma patient whose treatment included an IDH1 peptide vaccine.

The CDR3 region is CASSLVGGLYLRTEAFF. CDR3 DNA: TGTGCCAGCAGCTTAGTTGGAGGCCTCTACCTACGGACTGAAGCTTTCTTT. V and J are TRBV7-9 and TRBJ1-1; D uncertain. The V end lost 1 base, the J end lost 5 bases, and 20 bases lay between the germline ends. The CDR3 consists of 17 residues. Germline V lookup: CDR1 SEHNR, CDR2 FQNEAQ (reference sequence).